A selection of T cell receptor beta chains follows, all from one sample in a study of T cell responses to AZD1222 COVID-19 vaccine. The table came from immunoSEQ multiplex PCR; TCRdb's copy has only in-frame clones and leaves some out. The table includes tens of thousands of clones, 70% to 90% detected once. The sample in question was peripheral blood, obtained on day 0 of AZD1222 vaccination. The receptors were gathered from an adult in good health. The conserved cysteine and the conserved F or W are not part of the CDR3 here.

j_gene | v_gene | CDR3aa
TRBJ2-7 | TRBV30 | AWSRPVPTRQYEQY
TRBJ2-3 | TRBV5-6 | ASSLGSTDTQY
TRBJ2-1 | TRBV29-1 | SVETTNLYNEQF
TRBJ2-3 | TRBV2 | ASSVVDTQY
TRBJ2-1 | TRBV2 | ASRSTGQGGDNEQF
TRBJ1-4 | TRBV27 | ASSLQGEGEKLF
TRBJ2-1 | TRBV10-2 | ASKRKLAGGPGDEQF
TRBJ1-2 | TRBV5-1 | ASRAGPRLGYT
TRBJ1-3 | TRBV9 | ASSLHTGDSGNTIY
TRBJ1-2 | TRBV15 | ATSTSGTGTSGGYT
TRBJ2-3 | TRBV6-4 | ASSDGAGGPDTQY
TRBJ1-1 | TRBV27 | ASSFSFSSVNTEAF
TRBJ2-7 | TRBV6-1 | ASSDTGTGFHEQY
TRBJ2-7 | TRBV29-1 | SVEDRAYEQY
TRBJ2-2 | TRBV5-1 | ASSLVRSGTGELF
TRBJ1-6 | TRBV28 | ASSPPDSFSPLH
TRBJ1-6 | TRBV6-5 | ASSADRGHSPLH
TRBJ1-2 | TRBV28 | ASSAGTAIVIGGYT
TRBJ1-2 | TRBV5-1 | ASSSRPGQGEGYT
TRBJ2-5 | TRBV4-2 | ASSQDRPAGGRETQY
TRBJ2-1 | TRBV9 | ASSVWASGVGEQF
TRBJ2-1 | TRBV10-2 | ASRFKGGAYNEQF
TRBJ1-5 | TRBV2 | ASRRQGRSNQPQH
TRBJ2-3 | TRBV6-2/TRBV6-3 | ASSSAYPSTDTQY
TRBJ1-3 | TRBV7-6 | ASSLGAGPGNTIY
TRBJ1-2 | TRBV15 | ATSRDVGRVWGYT
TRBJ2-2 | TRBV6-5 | ASSRQGPTTGELF
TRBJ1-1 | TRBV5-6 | ASSPPGNTEAF
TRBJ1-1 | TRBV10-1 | ASSGNRGRTTNTEAF
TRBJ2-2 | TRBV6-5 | ASSLEDWGELF
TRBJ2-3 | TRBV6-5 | ASRFNSGTDTQY
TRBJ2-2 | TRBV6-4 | ASSDSSQHGELF
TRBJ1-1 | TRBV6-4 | ASSEGVGTEAF
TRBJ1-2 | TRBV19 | ASSPRTRRQTSYGYT
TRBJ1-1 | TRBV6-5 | ASSYSGRGGLGAF
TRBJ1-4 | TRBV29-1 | SVSTQGPLNEKLF
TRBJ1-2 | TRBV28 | ASKTGGTNYGYT
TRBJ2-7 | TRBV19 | ASSEPRGFTYEQY
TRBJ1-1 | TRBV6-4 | ASRGVNTEAF
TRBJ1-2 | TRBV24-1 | ATSGTGDYGYT
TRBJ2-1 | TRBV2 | ASTRQDHEQF
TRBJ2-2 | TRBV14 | ASSQARGHTGELF
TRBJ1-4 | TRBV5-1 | ASSLGGTNEKLF